This TCR beta chain was captured in a study of T cell responses to AZD1222 COVID-19 vaccine. Regarding the study as a whole: The CD4 TCRs associated with vaccination extended across spike and predominated at 160-218 and 743-854. After two AZD1222 doses, spike-specific TCR breadth and depth rose versus day 0. The donor cohort was predominantly white British with a female majority, and clonal diversity may have been underestimated.

TCRdb's copy holds only in-frame clones and misses some; the assay was immunoSEQ multiplex PCR. The repertoire consists of tens of thousands of clones, with roughly nine tenths occurring once and the leading ten covering 11%. On this clone itself: The antigen is not known.

Second-dose timings of about 4 or about 12 weeks were pooled. The clonotype comes from an adult who received the AZD1222 COVID-19 vaccine. This specimen consisted of peripheral blood, obtained 28 days after the second AZD1222 dose.

The CDR3 reads CASRLGPGGEQFF. The CDR3 bases are TGTGCCAGCAGGCTGGGGCCCGGGGGTGAGCAGTTCTTC. The chain uses TRBV11-2 and TRBJ2-1, with TRBD2 as a possible D gene (6 bases). V dropped 6 bases and J dropped 9 bases, with 15 bases sitting between them. The CDR3 has 13 amino acids. CDR1 and CDR2 from the germline V gene are SGHAT and FQNNGV.